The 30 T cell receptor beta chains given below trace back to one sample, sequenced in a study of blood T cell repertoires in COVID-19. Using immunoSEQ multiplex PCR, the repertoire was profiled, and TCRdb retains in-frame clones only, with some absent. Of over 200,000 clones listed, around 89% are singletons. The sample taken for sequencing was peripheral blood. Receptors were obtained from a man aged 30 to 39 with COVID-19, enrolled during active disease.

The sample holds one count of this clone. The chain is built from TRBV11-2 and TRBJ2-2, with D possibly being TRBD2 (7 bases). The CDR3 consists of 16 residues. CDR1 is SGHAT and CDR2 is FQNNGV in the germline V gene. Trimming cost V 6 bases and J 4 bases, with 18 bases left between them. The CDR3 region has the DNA TGTGCCAGCAGTCCCCGGGGGGCCTCCAGCACCGGGGAGCTGTTTTTT. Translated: CASSPRGASSTGELFF.

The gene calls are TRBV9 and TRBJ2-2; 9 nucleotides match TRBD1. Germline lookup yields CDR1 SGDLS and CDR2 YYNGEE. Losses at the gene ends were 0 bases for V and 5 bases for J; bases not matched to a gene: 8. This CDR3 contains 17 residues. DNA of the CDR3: TGTGCCAGCAGCGTAGCCGCCGGACAGGGGACGACCGGGGAGCTGTTTTTT. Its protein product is CASSVAAGQGTTGELFF.

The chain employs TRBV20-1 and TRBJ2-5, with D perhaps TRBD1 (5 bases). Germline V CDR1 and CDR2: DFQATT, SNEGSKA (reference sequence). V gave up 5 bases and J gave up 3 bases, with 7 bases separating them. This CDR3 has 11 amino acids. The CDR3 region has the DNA TGCAGTGCTTTCAGGGAAGAGACCCAGTACTTC. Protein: CSAFREETQYF.

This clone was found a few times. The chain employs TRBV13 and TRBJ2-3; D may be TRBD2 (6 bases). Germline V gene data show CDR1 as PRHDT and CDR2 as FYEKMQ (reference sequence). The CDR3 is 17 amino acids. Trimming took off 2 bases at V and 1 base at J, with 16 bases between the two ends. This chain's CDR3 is CASSLSGRASGTDTQYF. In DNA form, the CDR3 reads TGTGCCAGCAGCTTAAGCGGTCGGGCTAGCGGCACAGATACGCAGTATTTT.

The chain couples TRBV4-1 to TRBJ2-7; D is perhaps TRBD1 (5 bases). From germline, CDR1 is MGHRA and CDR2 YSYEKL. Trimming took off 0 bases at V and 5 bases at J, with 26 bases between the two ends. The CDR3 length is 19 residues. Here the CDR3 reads CASSQDSNPQQGTRHEQYF. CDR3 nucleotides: TGCGCCAGCAGCCAAGATAGTAACCCCCAGCAGGGTACACGCCACGAGCAGTACTTC.

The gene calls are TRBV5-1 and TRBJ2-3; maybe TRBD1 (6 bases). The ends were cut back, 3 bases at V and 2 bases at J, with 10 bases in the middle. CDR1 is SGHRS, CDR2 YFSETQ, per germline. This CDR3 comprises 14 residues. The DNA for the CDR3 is TGCGCCAGCAGCTCAGGACAGTACACAGATACGCAGTATTTT. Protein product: CASSSGQYTDTQYF.

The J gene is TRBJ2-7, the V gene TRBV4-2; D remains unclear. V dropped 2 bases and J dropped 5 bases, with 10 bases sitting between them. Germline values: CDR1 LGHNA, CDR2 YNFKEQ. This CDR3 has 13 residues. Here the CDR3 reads CASSQRGLNEQYF. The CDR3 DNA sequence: TGTGCCAGCAGCCAACGTGGCCTGAACGAGCAGTACTTC.

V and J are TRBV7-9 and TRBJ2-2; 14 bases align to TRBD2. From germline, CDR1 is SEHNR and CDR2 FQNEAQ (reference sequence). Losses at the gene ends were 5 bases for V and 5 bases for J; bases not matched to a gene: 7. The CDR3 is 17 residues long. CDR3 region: CASSHGTSGGGTGELFF. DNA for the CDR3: TGTGCCAGCAGCCACGGGACTAGCGGGGGTGGAACCGGGGAGCTGTTTTTT.

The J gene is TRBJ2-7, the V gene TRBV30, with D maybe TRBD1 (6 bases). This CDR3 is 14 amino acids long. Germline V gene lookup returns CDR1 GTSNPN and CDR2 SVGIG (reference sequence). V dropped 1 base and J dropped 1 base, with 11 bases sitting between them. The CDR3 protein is CAWSGGRGSYEQYF. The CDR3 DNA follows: TGTGCCTGGAGTGGGGGGCGAGGGTCCTACGAGCAGTACTTC.

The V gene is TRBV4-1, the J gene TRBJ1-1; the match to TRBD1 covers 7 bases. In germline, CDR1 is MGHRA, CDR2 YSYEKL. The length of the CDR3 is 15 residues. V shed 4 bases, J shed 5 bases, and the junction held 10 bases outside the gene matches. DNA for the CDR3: TGCGCCAGCAGCCTGGACAACAGGGGTACGACTGAAGCTTTCTTT. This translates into CASSLDNRGTTEAFF.

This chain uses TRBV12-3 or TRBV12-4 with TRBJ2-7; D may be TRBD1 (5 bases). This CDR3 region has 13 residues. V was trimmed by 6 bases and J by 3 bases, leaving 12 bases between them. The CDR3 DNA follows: TGTGCCAGCAGCCAGGACAACAACTACGAGCAGTACTTC. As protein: CASSQDNNYEQYF.

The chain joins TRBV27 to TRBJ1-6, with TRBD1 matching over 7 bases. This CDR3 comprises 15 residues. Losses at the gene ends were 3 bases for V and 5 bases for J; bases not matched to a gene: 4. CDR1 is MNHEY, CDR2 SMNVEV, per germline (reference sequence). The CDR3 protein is CASSFRQGHNSPLHF. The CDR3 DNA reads TGTGCCAGCAGTTTCCGACAGGGCCATAATTCACCCCTCCACTTT.

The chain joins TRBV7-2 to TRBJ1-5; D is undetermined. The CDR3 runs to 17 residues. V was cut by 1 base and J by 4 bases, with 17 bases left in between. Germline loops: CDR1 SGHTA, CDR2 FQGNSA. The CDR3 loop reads CASSLGIGGWGNQPQHF. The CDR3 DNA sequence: TGTGCCAGCAGCTTAGGGATTGGAGGGTGGGGAAATCAGCCCCAGCATTTT.

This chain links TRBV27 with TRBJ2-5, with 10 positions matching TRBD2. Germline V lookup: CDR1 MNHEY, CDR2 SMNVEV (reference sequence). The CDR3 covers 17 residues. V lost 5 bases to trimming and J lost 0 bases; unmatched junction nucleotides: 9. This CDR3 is CASSPLAGAFYQETQYF. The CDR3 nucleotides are TGTGCCAGCAGTCCCCTAGCGGGGGCCTTTTACCAAGAGACCCAGTACTTC.

As DNA, the CDR3 is TGTGCCAGCTCACCTGAACAGGGGTATTCACCCCTCCACTTT. Translation: CASSPEQGYSPLHF. The chain recombines TRBV18 with TRBJ1-6; 7 bases line up with TRBD1. The CDR3 runs 14 residues. The germline CDR1 and CDR2 sequences are KGHSH and LQKENI. V lost 3 bases to trimming and J lost 8 bases; unmatched junction nucleotides: 4.

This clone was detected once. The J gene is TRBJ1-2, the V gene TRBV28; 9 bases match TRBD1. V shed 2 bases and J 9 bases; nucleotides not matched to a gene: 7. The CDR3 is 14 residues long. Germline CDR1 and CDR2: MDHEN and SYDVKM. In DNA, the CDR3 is TGTGCCAGCAGTTTACCACAGGGGGCTGAGCGCTACACCTTC. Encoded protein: CASSLPQGAERYTF.

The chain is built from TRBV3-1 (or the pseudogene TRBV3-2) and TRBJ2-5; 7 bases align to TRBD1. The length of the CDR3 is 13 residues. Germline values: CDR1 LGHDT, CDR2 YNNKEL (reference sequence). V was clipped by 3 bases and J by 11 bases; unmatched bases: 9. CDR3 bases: TGTGCCAGCAGCCACCCCCTAACAGGGGTTCAGTACTTC. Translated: CASSHPLTGVQYF.

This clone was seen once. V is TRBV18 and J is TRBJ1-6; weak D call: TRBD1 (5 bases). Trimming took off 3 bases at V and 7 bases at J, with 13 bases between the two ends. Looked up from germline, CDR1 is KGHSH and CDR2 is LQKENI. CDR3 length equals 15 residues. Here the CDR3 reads CASSPAGGMNSPLHF. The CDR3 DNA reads TGTGCCAGCTCACCGGCGGGGGGGATGAATTCACCCCTCCACTTT.

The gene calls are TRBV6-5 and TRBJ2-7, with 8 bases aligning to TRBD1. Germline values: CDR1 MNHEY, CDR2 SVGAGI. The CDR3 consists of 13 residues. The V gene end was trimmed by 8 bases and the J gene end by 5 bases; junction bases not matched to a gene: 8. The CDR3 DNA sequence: TGTGCCAGCGAAAGGACAGGGAGCCACGAGCAGTACTTC. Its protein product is CASERTGSHEQYF.

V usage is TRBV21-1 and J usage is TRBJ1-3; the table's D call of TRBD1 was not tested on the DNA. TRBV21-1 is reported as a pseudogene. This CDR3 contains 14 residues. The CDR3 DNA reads TGTGCCAGCAGCATACAGGGGGCTGGAAACACCATATATTTT. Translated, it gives CASSIQGAGNTIYF.

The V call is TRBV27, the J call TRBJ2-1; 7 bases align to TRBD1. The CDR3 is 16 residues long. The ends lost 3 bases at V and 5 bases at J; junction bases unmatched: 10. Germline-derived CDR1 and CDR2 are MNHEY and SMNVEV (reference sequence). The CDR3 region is CASSFQGDSPDNEQFF. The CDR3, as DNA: TGTGCCAGCAGTTTCCAGGGGGACAGCCCTGACAATGAGCAGTTCTTC.

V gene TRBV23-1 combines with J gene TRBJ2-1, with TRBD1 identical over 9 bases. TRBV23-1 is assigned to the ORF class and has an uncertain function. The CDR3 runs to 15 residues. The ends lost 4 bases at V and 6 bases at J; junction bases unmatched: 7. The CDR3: CASSPGTGRTNEQFF. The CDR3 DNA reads TGCGCCAGCAGTCCCGGGACAGGGAGGACCAATGAGCAGTTCTTC.

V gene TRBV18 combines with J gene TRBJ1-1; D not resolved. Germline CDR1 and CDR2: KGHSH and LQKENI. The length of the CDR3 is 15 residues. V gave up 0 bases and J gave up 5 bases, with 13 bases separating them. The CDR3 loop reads CASSPPSGLGTEAFF. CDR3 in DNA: TGTGCCAGCTCACCACCGTCAGGCCTGGGTACTGAAGCTTTCTTT.

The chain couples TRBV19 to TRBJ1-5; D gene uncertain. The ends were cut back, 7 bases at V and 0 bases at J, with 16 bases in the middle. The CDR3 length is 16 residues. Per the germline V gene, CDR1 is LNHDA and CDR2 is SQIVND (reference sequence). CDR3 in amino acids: CASMGSWAYSNQPQHF. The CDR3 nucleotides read TGTGCCAGTATGGGGAGCTGGGCGTATAGCAATCAGCCCCAGCATTTT.

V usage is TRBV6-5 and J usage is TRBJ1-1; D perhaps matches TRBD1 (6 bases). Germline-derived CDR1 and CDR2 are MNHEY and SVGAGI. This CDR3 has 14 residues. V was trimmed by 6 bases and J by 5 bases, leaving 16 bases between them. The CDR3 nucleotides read TGTGCCAGCAGACCGACAGGCCTGGGGACTGAAGCTTTCTTT. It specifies CASRPTGLGTEAFF.

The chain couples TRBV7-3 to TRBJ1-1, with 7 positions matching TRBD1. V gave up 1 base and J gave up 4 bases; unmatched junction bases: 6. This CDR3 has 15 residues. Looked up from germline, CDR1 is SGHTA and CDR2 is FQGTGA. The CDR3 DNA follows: TGTGCCAGCAGCTTAAGACAGGGAGAGGCCACTGAAGCTTTCTTT. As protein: CASSLRQGEATEAFF.

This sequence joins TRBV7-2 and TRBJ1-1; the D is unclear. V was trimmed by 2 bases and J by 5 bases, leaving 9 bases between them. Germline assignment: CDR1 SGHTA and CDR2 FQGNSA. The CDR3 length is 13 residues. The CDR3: CASSLSKRTEAFF. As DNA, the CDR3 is TGTGCCAGCAGCTTAAGCAAACGGACTGAAGCTTTCTTT.

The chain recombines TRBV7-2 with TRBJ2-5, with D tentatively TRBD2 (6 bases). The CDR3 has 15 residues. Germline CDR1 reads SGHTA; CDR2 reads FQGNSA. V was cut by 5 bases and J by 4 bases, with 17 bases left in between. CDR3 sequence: CASSRKVGAGETQYF. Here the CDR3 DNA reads TGTGCCAGCAGCCGTAAAGTGGGAGCGGGAGAGACCCAGTACTTC. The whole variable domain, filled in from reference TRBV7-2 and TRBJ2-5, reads GAGVSQSPSNKVTEKGKDVELRCDPISGHTALYWYRQSLGQGLEFLIYFQGNSAPDKSGLPSDRFSAERTGGSVSTLTIQRTQQEDSAVYLCASSRKVGAGETQYFGPGTRLLVL.

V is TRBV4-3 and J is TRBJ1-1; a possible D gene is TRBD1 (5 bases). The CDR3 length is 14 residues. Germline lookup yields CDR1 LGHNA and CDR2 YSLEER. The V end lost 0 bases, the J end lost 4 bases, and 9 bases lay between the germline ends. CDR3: CASSQDTGGTEAFF. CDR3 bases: TGCGCCAGCAGCCAAGATACGGGGGGCACTGAAGCTTTCTTT.

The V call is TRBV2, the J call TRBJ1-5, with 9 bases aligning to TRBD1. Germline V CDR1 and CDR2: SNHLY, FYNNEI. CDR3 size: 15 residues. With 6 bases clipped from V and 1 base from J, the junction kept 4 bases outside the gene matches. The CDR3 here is CASSVGTGSNQPQHF. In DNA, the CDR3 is TGTGCCAGCAGCGTCGGGACAGGGAGCAATCAGCCCCAGCATTTT.